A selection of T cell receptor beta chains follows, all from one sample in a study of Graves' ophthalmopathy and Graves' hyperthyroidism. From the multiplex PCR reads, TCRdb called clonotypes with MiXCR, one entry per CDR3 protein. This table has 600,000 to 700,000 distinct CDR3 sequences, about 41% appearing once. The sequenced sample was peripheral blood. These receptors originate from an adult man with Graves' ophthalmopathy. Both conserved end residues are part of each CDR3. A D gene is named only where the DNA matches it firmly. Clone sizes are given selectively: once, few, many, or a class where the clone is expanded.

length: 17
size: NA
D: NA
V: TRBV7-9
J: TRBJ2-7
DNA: TGTGCCAGCAGCTTCGTGGTCAGGGCAGGGGCGTCCTACGAGCAGTACTTC
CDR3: CASSFVVRAGASYEQYF

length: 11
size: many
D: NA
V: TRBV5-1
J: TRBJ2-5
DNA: TGCGCCAGCAGCGTACTAGAGACCCAGTACTTC
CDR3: CASSVLETQYF

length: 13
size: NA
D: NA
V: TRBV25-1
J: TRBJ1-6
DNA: TGTGCCAGCAGTGAATTAGGGGATTCACCCCTCCACTTT
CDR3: CASSELGDSPLHF

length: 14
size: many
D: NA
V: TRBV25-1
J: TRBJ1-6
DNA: TGTGCCAGCAGTGCGGCAGGGGTGACTTCACCCCTCCACTTT
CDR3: CASSAAGVTSPLHF

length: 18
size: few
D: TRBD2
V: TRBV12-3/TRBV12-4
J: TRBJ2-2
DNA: TGTGCCAGCAGTGAAGGACTAGCGGGACCCTCGAACACCGGGGAGCTGTTTTTT
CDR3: CASSEGLAGPSNTGELFF

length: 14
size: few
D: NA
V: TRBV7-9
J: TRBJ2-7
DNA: TGTGCCAGCAGCCCGTCCCGGGACATCTACGAGCAGTACTTC
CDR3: CASSPSRDIYEQYF

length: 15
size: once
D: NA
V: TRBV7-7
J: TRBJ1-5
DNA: TGTGCCAGCAGCTTGGGTAGCGGGTGCAATCAGCCCCAGCATTTT
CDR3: CASSLGSGCNQPQHF

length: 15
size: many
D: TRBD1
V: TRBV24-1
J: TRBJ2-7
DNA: TGTGCCACCAGTGATTTTCGGCAGGGGGTATACGAGCAGTACTTC
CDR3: CATSDFRQGVYEQYF

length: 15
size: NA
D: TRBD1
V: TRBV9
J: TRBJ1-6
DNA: TGTGCCAGCAGCGCCCTTTCGGGACAGGGTCGACCCCTCCACTTT
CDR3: CASSALSGQGRPLHF

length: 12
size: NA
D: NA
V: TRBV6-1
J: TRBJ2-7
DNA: TGTGCCAGCGGGGCAGGGACCTACGAGCAGTACTTC
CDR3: CASGAGTYEQYF